This record covers a single T cell receptor (beta chain). Its antigen is unknown. The entry originates in a study of monozygotic twins with inflammatory bowel disease. Broader study findings: Discordant twins had repertoire similarity that did not differ from that of concordant twins, possibly from limited power.

The CDR3 has 16 amino acids. Germline V gives CDR1 SEHNR, CDR2 FQNEAQ (reference sequence). UMIs that included a 6-nucleotide sample barcode were added by template switching, which took place during cDNA synthesis. TCRdb reworked the 5' RACE reads into one entry per CDR3 protein, no DNA. Listed are 300,000 to 400,000 distinct CDR3 sequences; about 2.5% falls within the top ten. The origin of this receptor is a human donor with ulcerative colitis or Crohn's disease, or a healthy co-twin of an affected twin (not recorded which). V gene TRBV7-9 combines with J gene TRBJ2-2; no DNA is available, so the TRBD1 call from TCRdb remains unchecked. The source material was blood. This CDR3 is CAILYTGTTNTGELFF.